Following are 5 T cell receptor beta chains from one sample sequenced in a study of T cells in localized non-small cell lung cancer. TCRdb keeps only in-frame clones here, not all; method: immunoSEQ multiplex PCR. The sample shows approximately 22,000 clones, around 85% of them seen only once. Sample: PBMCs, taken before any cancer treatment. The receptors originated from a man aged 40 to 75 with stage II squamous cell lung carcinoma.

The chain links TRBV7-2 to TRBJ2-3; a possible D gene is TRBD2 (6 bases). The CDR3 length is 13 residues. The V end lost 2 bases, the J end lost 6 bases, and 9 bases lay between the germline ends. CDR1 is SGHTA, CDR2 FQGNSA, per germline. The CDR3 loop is CASSLIRGDTQYF. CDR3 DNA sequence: TGTGCCAGCAGCTTAATACGGGGGGATACGCAGTATTTT.

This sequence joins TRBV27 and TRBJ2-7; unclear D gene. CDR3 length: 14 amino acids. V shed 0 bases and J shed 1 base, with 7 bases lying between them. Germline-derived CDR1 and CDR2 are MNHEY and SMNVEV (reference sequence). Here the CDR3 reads CASSLSFHSYEQYF. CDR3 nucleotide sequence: TGTGCCAGCAGTTTATCGTTCCATTCCTACGAGCAGTACTTC.

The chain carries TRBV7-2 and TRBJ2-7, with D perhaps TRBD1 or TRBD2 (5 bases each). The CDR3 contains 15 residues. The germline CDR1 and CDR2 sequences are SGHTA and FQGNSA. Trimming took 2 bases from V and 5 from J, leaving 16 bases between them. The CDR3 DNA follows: TGTGCCAGCAGCTTACCCTTGGGGGTGGTGGACGAGCAGTACTTC. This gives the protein CASSLPLGVVDEQYF. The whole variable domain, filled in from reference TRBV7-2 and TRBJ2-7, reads GAGVSQSPSNKVTEKGKDVELRCDPISGHTALYWYRQSLGQGLEFLIYFQGNSAPDKSGLPSDRFSAERTGGSVSTLTIQRTQQEDSAVYLCASSLPLGVVDEQYFGPGTRLTVT.

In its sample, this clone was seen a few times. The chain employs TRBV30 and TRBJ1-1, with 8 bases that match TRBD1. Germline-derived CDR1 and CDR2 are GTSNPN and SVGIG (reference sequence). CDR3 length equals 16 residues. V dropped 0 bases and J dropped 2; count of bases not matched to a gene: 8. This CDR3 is CAWSVPWTGLNTEAFF. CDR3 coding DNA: TGTGCCTGGAGTGTACCTTGGACAGGGTTAAACACTGAAGCTTTCTTT.

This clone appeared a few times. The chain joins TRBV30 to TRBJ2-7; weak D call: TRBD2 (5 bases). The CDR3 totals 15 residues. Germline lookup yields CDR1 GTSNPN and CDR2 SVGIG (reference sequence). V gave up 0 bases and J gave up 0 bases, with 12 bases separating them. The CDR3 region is CAWSVGGLISYEQYF. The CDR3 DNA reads TGTGCCTGGAGTGTGGGCGGGCTGATCTCCTACGAGCAGTACTTC.